The 10 T cell receptor beta chains below were found in one sample sequenced in a study of CD8 T cells in ankylosing spondylitis. TCRdb reanalysed the 5' RACE reads using MiXCR and keeps one entry per CDR3 protein. The profile shows 210,000 or so distinct CDR3 sequences, around a quarter of them singletons. What was sequenced was blood, either unsorted or a sorted T cell fraction (not recorded which). The source is a male donor with ankylosing spondylitis or in good health (not recorded which).

The J gene is TRBJ1-1, the V gene TRBV18; D might be TRBD1 (6 bases). CDR1 and CDR2 from the germline V gene are KGHSH and LQKENI. Trimming removed 6 bases at V and 1 base at J, with 27 bases between. This CDR3 contains 19 residues. The CDR3 sequence is CASSPGPRAGAVRNTEAFF. For the CDR3, the DNA is TGTGCCAGCTCCCCAGGTCCGAGGGCAGGGGCCGTTAGGAACACTGAAGCTTTCTTT. Full variable domain (outside the CDR3, taken from reference TRBV18 and TRBJ1-1): NAGVMQNPRHLVRRRGQEARLRCSPMKGHSHVYWYRQLPEEGLKFMVYLQKENIIDESGMPKERFSAEFPKEGPSILRIQQVVRGDSAAYFCASSPGPRAGAVRNTEAFFGQGTRLTVV.

The chain uses TRBV20-1 and TRBJ2-2; no firm D call. This CDR3 contains 13 residues. The germline CDR1 and CDR2 sequences are DFQATT and SNEGSKA (reference sequence). CDR3 in DNA: TGCAAACGTAAGACGCTGTACACCGGGGAGCTGTTTTTT. Translation gives CKRKTLYTGELFF.

Concerning this clonotype itself: A read error may account for a junction end that differs from germline. V usage is TRBV20-1 and J usage is TRBJ2-4; D ambiguous. CDR1 and CDR2 (germline): DFQATT, SNEGSKA (reference sequence). The CDR3 loop spans 8 amino acids. CDR3 residues: CSAGPSDF. The CDR3 DNA reads TGCAGTGCTGGCCCCAGCGACTTC.

There are a few counts of this clonotype. CDR3 in amino acids: CASSLTTGGTGKNIQYF. CDR3 bases: TGTGCCAGCAGCCTCACGACGGGGGGGACAGGGAAAAACATTCAGTACTTC. The chain joins TRBV4-2 to TRBJ2-4; D perhaps matches TRBD1 (9 bases). The CDR3 consists of 17 residues. In germline, CDR1 is LGHNA, CDR2 YNFKEQ. V lost 4 bases, J lost 4 bases, and 20 bases lay in between.

This clonotype showed up many times. The V gene is TRBV12-3 or TRBV12-4, the J gene TRBJ2-7; D is unclear. V was cut by 5 bases and J by 5 bases, with 7 bases left in between. This CDR3 region has 11 residues. The CDR3 here is CASSPRDEQYF. CDR3 DNA sequence: TGTGCCAGCAGTCCCCGGGACGAGCAGTACTTC.

At least ten counts were recorded for this clonotype. CDR3 DNA sequence: TGTGCCAGCAGCCAAGTTTTGGGGGCCACCTACAATGAGCAGTTCTTC. Its translation: CASSQVLGATYNEQFF. The gene calls are TRBV14 and TRBJ2-1; TRBD1 is a possible D gene (6 bases). The CDR3 contains 16 residues. Germline V lookup: CDR1 SGHDN, CDR2 FVKESK. Between the trimmed V and J ends, which lost 1 base and 2 bases, there was a span of 12 bases.

This clonotype came up many times. J is TRBJ2-3 and V is TRBV4-3, with a possible D match to TRBD2 (5 bases). The germline V gene has CDR1 LGHNA and CDR2 YSLEER. The V gene lost 1 base and the J gene lost 2 bases, with 10 bases spanning the gap. CDR3 length equals 15 residues. CDR3 nucleotide sequence: TGCGCCAGCAGCCAAGCCAAGCGGAACACAGATACGCAGTATTTT. Protein: CASSQAKRNTDTQYF.

This clonotype was seen repeatedly, ten times or more. This chain links TRBV20-1 with TRBJ2-7; D may be TRBD2 (7 bases). Deletions cut 1 base from V and 4 bases from J, with 14 bases between. The germline gives CDR1 DFQATT, CDR2 SNEGSKA (reference sequence). CDR3 length: 14 residues. CDR3 in amino acids: CSARAGGGGYEQYF. CDR3 nucleotide sequence: TGCAGTGCTAGAGCGGGCGGGGGCGGTTACGAGCAGTACTTC.

This clonotype was seen at least ten times. The chain combines TRBV5-1 with TRBJ1-1, with 7 bases fitting TRBD1. In germline, CDR1 is SGHRS, CDR2 YFSETQ. CDR3 length: 12 amino acids. J was trimmed by 8 bases and V by 4 bases; bases with no gene match: 5. CDR3 protein: CASSGGTAEAFF. The CDR3 DNA is TGCGCCAGCAGCGGGGGGACAGCAGAAGCTTTCTTT.

V is TRBV18 and J is TRBJ2-3, with a possible D match to TRBD2 (7 bases). The CDR3 is made up of 16 amino acids. CDR1 is KGHSH, CDR2 LQKENI, per germline. V dropped 0 bases and J dropped 2 bases, with 12 bases sitting between them. The CDR3 sequence is CASSPPGGGSTDTQYF. The CDR3 nucleotides are TGTGCCAGCTCACCACCGGGCGGGGGCTCCACAGATACGCAGTATTTT.